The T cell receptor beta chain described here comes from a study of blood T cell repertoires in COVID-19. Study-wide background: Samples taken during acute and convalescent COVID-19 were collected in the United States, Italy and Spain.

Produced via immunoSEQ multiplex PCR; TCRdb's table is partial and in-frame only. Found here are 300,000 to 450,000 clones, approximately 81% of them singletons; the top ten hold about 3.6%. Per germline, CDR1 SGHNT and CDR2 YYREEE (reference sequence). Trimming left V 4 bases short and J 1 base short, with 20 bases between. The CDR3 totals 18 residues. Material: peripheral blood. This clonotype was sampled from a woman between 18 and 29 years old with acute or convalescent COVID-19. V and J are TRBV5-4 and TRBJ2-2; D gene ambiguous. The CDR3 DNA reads TGTGCCAGCAGCCTCACCACCTTTCGCCCTATGAACACCGGGGAGCTGTTTTTT. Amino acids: CASSLTTFRPMNTGELFF. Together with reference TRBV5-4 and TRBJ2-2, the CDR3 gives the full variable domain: ETGVTQSPTHLIKTRGQQVTLRCSSQSGHNTVSWYQQALGQGPQFIFQYYREEENGRGNFPPRFSGLQFPNYSSELNVNALELDDSALYLCASSLTTFRPMNTGELFFGEGSRLTVL.